This T cell receptor (beta chain) is drawn from a study of PD-1 blockade in classical Hodgkin lymphoma. This CDR3 contains 11 residues. Trimming removed 4 bases from V and 5 bases from J, with 4 bases in between. CDR1 SGHRS and CDR2 YFSETQ come from the germline V gene. The patients all showed relapse after autologous stem cell transplantation, while their brentuximab vedotin exposure varied. Classifying best responses yielded complete response, partial response or progressive disease. Assay used: immunoSEQ multiplex PCR; TCRdb lists only in-frame clones, some missing. The sample consists of tens of thousands of clones, more than 85% of them appearing once. A note on this clone: What it recognizes is unknown.

Study outcomes and limitations: CD8+ TCR diversity did not rise significantly by C4D1, unlike CD4+. Newly diagnosed patients reportedly trailed healthy donors in baseline TCR diversity.

This chain uses TRBV5-1 with TRBJ2-1; no reliable D call. This sample comprised peripheral blood mononuclear cells (PBMCs), obtained at baseline. The TCR was taken from a human donor with classical Hodgkin lymphoma. The CDR3 sequence: CASSIDNEQFF. The CDR3 region has the DNA TGCGCCAGCAGCATCGACAATGAGCAGTTCTTC.